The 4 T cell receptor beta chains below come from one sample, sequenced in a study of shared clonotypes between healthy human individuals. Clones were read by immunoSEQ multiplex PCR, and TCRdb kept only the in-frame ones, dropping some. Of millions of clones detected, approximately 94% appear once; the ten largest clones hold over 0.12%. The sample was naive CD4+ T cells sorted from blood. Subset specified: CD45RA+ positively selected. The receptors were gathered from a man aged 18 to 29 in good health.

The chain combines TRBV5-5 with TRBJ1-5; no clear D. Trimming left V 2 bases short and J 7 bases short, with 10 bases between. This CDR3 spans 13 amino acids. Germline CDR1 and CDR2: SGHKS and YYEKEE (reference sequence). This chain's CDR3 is CASSFVPAQPQHF. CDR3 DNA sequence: TGTGCCAGCAGCTTTGTGCCGGCCCAGCCCCAGCATTTT.

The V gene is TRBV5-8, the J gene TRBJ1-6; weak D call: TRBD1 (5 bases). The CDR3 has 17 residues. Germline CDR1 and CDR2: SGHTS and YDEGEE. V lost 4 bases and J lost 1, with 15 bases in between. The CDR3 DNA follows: TGTGCCAGCAGCCTAGCCGTGGGGGTATCCTATAATTCACCCCTCCACTTT. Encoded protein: CASSLAVGVSYNSPLHF.

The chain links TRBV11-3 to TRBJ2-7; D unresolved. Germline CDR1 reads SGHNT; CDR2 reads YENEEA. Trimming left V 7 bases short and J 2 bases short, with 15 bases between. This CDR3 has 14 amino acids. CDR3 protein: CASTTTVGTYEQYF. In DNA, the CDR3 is TGTGCCAGCACTACAACCGTTGGGACCTACGAGCAGTACTTC. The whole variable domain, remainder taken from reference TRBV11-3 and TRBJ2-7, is EAGVVQSPRYKIIEKKQPVAFWCNPISGHNTLYWYLQNLGQGPELLIRYENEEAVDDSQLPKDRFSAERLKGVDSTLKIQPAELGDSAVYLCASTTTVGTYEQYFGPGTRLTVT.

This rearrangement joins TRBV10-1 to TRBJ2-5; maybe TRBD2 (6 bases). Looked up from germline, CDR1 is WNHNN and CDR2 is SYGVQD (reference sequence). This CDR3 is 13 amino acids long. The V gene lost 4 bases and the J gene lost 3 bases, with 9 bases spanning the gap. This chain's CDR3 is CASSGGGKETQYF. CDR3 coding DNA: TGCGCCAGCAGTGGGGGAGGAAAAGAGACCCAGTACTTC.